The source of this T cell receptor (beta chain) is a study of T cell repertoires in cytomegalovirus infection. Study details: Indications came from public TCR beta signatures; they pointed to CMV infection and to a matching HLA type. Notes on the study in general: Dominating the ex vivo response were TCR beta clonotypes that were CMV-specific and HLA-C-restricted. Cumulative frequency of public TCR beta families picked out carriers of CMV plus the relevant HLA.

Germline CDR1 DFQATT, CDR2 SNEGSKA (reference sequence). V was pared by 3 bases and J by 7 bases, with 7 bases of the junction left unmatched. The CDR3 spans 16 residues. TCRdb re-called the reads through MiXCR, storing one row per CDR3 protein. The sample has about 120,000 distinct CDR3 sequences; roughly 9.1% are singletons. This clonotype was seen repeatedly, ten times or more. Antigen unknown. This clonotype was obtained from a human donor in good health (CMV status not recorded). Some clones in this sample may be carry-over from other donors' samples. The specimen was PBMCs, sequenced either directly or after in vitro stimulation (not recorded which). The chain is built from TRBV20-1 and TRBJ2-1, with 15 bases lining up with TRBD2. The CDR3 spells CSASRSGTSGRNEQFF. CDR3 in DNA: TGCAGTGCTAGTCGCTCCGGGACTAGCGGGAGGAATGAGCAGTTCTTC.